This T cell receptor (beta chain) was recorded in a study of regulatory T cells in long-lasting Graves disease. Findings and caveats of the study: Persistent disease showed a preference for TRBV28, TRBJ1-2 and TRBJ2-5.

The time point denotes: newly diagnosed GD, antithyroid drugs for less than 3 months. After RNA was extracted from PBMCs, the TCR library was made from it. Relying on iRepertoire HTBI primers and Arm-PCR of CDR3 regions, the team built TCR beta libraries. TCRdb reanalysed the multiplex PCR reads using MiXCR and keeps one entry per CDR3 protein. The table lists around 450,000 distinct CDR3 sequences, 15% of them singletons. This clonotype came up many times. Its antigen is unknown. The trim removed 1 base at V and 7 bases at J, leaving 10 bases unmatched. The CDR3 extends over 16 amino acids. The germline CDR1 and CDR2 sequences are LNHNV and YYDKDF (reference sequence). This sample also belongs to another study, concerning T cells in Graves' hyperthyroidism and ophthalmopathy.

The sequence derives from a woman between 40 and 50 years old with Graves disease. The sequences come from peripheral blood mononuclear cells (PBMCs), collected at new diagnosis, from a patient treated with antithyroid drugs. The rearrangement uses TRBV15 and TRBJ2-1; 7 bases match TRBD2. Written as DNA, the CDR3 is TGTGCCACCAGCAGAGGAGTTGGCGGGAGTATGAATGAGCAGTTCTTC. It yields the protein CATSRGVGGSMNEQFF.